Shown below are 7 T cell receptor beta chains from a single sample sequenced in a study of metastatic and nonmetastatic thyroid tumors. Using MiXCR, TCRdb reanalyzed the PCR reads. There are around 28,000 clones in the sample; about 16% occur only once, and around 4.7% lies in the top ten. All patients reached thyroid surgery having received no treatment beforehand. Sequencing used blood. These TCRs come from a female donor with papillary thyroid cancer or a benign thyroid nodule (not recorded which). Some clones in this sample may be carry-over from other donors' samples.

At least ten counts were recorded for this clone. The V call is TRBV28, the J call TRBJ2-1; the D gene is possibly TRBD2 (6 bases). V shed 5 bases and J shed 7 bases, with 18 bases lying between them. The CDR3 spans 15 residues. The V gene's germline CDR1 is MDHEN and CDR2 SYDVKM. CDR3 sequence reads: CASSIPYPGRNEQFF. In nucleotides, the CDR3 is TGTGCCAGCAGTATACCCTATCCAGGGAGGAATGAGCAGTTCTTC.

Within the sample, this clone is medium-sized. The rearrangement links TRBV27 to TRBJ1-2, with D tentatively TRBD1 (6 bases). Trimming took off 5 bases at V and 7 bases at J, with 20 bases between the two ends. The CDR3 sequence is 15 residues long. The germline CDR1 and CDR2 sequences are MNHEY and SMNVEV (reference sequence). Written as DNA, the CDR3 is TGTGCCAGCAGTCTGGGACTGGGGGGGCTGTCTGGCTACACCTTC. Translation gives CASSLGLGGLSGYTF.

The chain combines TRBV5-1 with TRBJ2-3; D gene unclear. This CDR3 is 13 amino acids long. In germline, CDR1 is SGHRS, CDR2 YFSETQ. V dropped 6 bases and J dropped 6 bases, with 14 bases sitting between them. CDR3 protein: CASIGTQEDTQYF. In nucleotides, the CDR3 is TGCGCCAGCATCGGAACTCAGGAGGATACGCAGTATTTT.

V usage is TRBV3-1 and J usage is TRBJ2-3; D is undetermined. This CDR3 is 11 amino acids long. CDR1 LGHDT and CDR2 YNNKEL come from the germline V gene (reference sequence). Trimming left V 2 bases short and J 5 bases short, with 2 bases between. The CDR3 DNA follows: TGTGCCAGCAGCCAAAGAGATACGCAGTATTTT. It specifies CASSQRDTQYF.

The table lists this clone with a few counts. The gene calls are TRBV10-3 and TRBJ1-2, with 7 bases that match TRBD1. V dropped 4 bases and J dropped 2; count of bases not matched to a gene: 7. The CDR3 has 15 residues. Germline CDR1 ENHRY, CDR2 SYGVKD. The CDR3 spells CAISGLGQANYGYTF. The CDR3 DNA follows: TGTGCCATCAGTGGTCTTGGACAGGCCAACTATGGCTACACCTTC.

Concerning this clone: Because it lacks the conserved phenylalanine or tryptophan at the end, this CDR3 is likely a read error. The gene calls are TRBV24-1 and TRBJ2-5; weak D call: TRBD1 (7 bases). Trimming removed 1 base at V and 5 bases at J, with 13 bases between. The CDR3 totals 15 residues. Per the germline V gene, CDR1 is KGHDR and CDR2 is SFDVKD. Written as DNA, the CDR3 is TGTGCCACCAGTGATTTTGGGCAGGGGGGCGAGACCCAGTACTCC. Protein product: CATSDFGQGGETQYS.

The sample holds many counts of this clone. The chain employs TRBV7-7 and TRBJ2-1, with 8 bases identical to TRBD2. The CDR3 runs 15 residues. Germline loops: CDR1 SSHAT, CDR2 FNYEAQ (reference sequence). The trim removed 5 bases at V and 0 bases at J, leaving 3 bases unmatched. The CDR3 here is CASSESGSSYNEQFF. The CDR3 DNA reads TGTGCCAGCAGCGAGAGCGGGAGCTCCTACAATGAGCAGTTCTTC.